Here is one TCR beta chain with its context. No antigen is known for it. This entry belongs to a study of T cell repertoires in cytomegalovirus infection. Study-level information: A matching HLA type, together with CMV infection, was signaled by public TCR beta signatures.

MiXCR, run by TCRdb on the reads, gives a single entry per CDR3 protein. The sample comprises hundreds of thousands of distinct CDR3 sequences, 30% to 40% of which are singletons, and around an eighth rests with the top ten. The CDR3 contains 15 residues. Germline CDR1 reads MNHNS; CDR2 reads SASEGT. The germline V and J ends were trimmed by 7 bases and 3 bases, with 18 bases remaining between them. Points from the study as a whole: Across the ex vivo response, the dominant clonotypes were HLA-C-restricted CMV-specific TCR beta clonotypes.

The TCR sequence derives from a human donor in good health (CMV status not recorded). Some clones in this sample may be carry-over from other donors' samples. Sequences were derived from cultured CD8+ T cells from PBMCs, sampled from culture after CMV antigen stimulation. This chain uses TRBV6-1 with TRBJ1-1, with D maybe TRBD1 (5 bases). In DNA form, the CDR3 reads TGTGCCAGCACCACCCCCGAGGGGAGATACACTGAAGCTTTCTTT. Its translation is CASTTPEGRYTEAFF.